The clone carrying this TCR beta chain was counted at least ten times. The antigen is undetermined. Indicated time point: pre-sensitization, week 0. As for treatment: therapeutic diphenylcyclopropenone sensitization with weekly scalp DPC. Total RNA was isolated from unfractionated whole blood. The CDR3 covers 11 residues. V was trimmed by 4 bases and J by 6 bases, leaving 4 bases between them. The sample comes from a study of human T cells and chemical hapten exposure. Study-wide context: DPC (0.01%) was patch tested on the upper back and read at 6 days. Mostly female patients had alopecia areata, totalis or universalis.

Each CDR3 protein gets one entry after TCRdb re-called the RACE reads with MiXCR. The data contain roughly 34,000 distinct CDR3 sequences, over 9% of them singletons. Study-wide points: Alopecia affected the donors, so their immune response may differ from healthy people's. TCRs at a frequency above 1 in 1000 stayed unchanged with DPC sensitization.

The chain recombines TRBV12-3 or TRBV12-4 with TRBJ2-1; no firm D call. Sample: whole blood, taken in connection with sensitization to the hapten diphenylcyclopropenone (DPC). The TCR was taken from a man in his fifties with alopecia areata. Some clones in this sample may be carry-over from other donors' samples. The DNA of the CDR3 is TGTGCCAGCAGTTCCACCAATGAGCAGTTCTTC. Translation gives CASSSTNEQFF.